This T cell receptor beta chain comes out of a study of blood T cells in healthy people across ages. This clonotype appeared many times. The antigen is not known. Findings and caveats of the study: Possibly, changes in expanded clonotypes were confounded because donor CMV status was unknown. One million T cells yielded diversity estimates that were considered underestimates. A roughly linear fall in TCR beta diversity per million T cells was seen with increasing age.

Next came a second PCR, run for roughly 6 to 11 cycles, which used a sample-barcoded 5' primer along with a J-beta primer mix. TCRdb re-called the 5' RACE reads through MiXCR, storing one row per CDR3 protein. The sample carries 850,000 to 1,100,000 distinct CDR3 sequences, 35% to 40% recorded once. Extractions gave at least 6 micrograms of total RNA per sample. CDR1 KGHDR and CDR2 SFDVKD come from the germline V gene. V shed 5 bases and J 0 bases; nucleotides not matched to a gene: 4. The CDR3 contains 16 residues. This receptor was identified in a man between 18 and 35 years old in good health. The chain carries TRBV24-1 and TRBJ2-3; 10 positions match TRBD2. The sequencing input was blood. CDR3 sequence (DNA): TGTGCCACCAGTGCGGCTAGCGGGGGTAGCACAGATACGCAGTATTTT. It specifies CATSAASGGSTDTQYF.